Given below is one T cell receptor (beta chain) in context. This sample is drawn from a study of cytomegalovirus exposure and HLA in healthy donors. The CDR3 totals 14 residues. Germline CDR1 reads MNHNS; CDR2 reads SASEGT. Trimming took 6 bases from V and 4 from J, leaving 16 bases between them. With 60 Vbeta and 13 Jbeta primers, the PCR was carried out. Profiling relied on immunoSEQ multiplex PCR, and the TCRdb table lists in-frame clones only, not all of them. The sample yields 49,000 or so clones, around 81% seen once. Source material: PBMCs. This receptor was identified in a boy between 10 and 17 years old in good health and CMV-seropositive. This sequence joins TRBV6-1 and TRBJ2-7; tentatively, D is TRBD2 (6 bases). CDR3 amino acids: CASRDLGGEYEQYF. Here the CDR3 DNA reads TGTGCCAGCAGGGACCTCGGAGGGGAGTACGAGCAGTACTTC.